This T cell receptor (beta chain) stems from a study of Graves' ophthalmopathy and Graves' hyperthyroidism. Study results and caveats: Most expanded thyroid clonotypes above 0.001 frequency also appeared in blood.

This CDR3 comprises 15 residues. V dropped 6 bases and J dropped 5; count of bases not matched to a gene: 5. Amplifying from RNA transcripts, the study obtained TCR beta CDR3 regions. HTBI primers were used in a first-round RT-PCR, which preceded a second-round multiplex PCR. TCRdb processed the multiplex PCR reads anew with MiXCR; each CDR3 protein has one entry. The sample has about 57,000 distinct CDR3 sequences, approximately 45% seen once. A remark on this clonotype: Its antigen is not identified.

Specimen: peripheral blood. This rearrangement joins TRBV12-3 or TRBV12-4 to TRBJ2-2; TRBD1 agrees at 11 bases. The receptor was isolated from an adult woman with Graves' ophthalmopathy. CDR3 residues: CASSRTGGSTGELFF. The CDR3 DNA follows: TGTGCCAGCAGCCGGACAGGGGGCTCAACCGGGGAGCTGTTTTTT.